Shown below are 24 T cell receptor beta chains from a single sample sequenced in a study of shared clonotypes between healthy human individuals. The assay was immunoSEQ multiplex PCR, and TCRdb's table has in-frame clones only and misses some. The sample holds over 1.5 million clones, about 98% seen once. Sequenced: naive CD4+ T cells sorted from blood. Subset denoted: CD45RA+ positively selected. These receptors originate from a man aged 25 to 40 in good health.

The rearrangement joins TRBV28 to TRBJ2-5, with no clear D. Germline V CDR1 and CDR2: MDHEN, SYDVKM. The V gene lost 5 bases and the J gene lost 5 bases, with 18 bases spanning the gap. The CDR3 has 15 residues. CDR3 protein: CASSGVFGPSETQYF. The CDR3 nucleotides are TGTGCCAGCAGTGGGGTATTTGGTCCAAGCGAGACCCAGTACTTC.

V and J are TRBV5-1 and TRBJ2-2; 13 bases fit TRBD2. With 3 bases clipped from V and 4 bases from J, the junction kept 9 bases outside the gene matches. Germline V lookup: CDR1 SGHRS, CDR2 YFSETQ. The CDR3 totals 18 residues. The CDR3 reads CASSSGTSGRAGTGELFF. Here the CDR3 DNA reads TGCGCCAGCAGCTCCGGCACTAGCGGGAGGGCGGGCACCGGGGAGCTGTTTTTT.

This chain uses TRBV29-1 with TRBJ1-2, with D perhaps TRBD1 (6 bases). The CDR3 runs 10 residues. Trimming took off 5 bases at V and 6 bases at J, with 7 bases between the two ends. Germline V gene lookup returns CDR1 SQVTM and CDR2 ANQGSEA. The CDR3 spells CSVRQDGYTF. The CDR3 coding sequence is TGCAGCGTTCGACAGGATGGCTACACCTTC.

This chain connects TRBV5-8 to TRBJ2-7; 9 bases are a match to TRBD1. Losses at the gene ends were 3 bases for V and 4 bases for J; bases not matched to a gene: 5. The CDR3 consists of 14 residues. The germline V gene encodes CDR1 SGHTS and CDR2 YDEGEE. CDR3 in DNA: TGTGCCAGCAGCTACACAGGGGGCTGGTACGAGCAGTACTTC. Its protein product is CASSYTGGWYEQYF.

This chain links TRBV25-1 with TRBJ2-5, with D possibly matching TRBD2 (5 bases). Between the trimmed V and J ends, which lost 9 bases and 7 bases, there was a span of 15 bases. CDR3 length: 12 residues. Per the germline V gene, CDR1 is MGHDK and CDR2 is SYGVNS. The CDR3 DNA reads TGTGCCAGTAGACCCGGGGATGCGACCCAGTACTTC. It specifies CASRPGDATQYF. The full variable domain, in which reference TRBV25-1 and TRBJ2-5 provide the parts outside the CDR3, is EADIYQTPRYLVIGTGKKITLECSQTMGHDKMYWYQQDPGMELHLIHYSYGVNSTEKGDLSSESTVSRIRTEHFPLTLESARPSHTSQYLCASRPGDATQYFGPGTRLLVL.

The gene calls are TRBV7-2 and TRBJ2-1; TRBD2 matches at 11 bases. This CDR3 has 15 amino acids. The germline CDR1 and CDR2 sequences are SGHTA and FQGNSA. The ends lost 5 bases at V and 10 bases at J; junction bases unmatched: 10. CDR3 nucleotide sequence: TGTGCCAGCAGCCGAACCGGGACTAGCGGTTTAGAGCAGTTCTTC. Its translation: CASSRTGTSGLEQFF.

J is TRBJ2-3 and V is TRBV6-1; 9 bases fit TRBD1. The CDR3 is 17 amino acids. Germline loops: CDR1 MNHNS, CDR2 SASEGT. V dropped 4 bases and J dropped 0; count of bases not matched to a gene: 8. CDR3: CASSARDRVWSTDTQYF. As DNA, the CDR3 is TGTGCCAGCAGTGCTCGGGACAGGGTTTGGAGCACAGATACGCAGTATTTT.

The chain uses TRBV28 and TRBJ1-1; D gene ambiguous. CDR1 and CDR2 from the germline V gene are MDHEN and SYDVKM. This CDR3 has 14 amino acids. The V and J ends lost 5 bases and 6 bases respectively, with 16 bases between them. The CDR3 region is CASSTGLDFSEAFF. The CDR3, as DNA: TGTGCCAGCAGTACGGGTTTGGACTTTTCTGAAGCTTTCTTT.

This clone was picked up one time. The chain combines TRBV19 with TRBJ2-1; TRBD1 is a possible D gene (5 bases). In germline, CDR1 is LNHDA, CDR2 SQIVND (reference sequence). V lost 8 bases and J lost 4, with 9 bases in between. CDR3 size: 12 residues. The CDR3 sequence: CASSDRYNEQFF. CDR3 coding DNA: TGTGCCAGTTCAGACAGATACAATGAGCAGTTCTTC. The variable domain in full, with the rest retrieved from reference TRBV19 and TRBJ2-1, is DGGITQSPKYLFRKEGQNVTLSCEQNLNHDAMYWYRQDPGQGLRLIYYSQIVNDFQKGDIAEGYSVSREKKESFPLTVTSAQKNPTAFYLCASSDRYNEQFFGPGTRLTVL.

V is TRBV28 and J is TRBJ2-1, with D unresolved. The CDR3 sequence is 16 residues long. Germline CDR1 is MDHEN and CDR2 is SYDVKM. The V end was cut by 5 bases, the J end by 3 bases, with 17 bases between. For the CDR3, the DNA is TGTGCCAGCAGTCCCCGCGTGGCAGGCTACTACAATGAGCAGTTCTTC. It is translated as CASSPRVAGYYNEQFF.

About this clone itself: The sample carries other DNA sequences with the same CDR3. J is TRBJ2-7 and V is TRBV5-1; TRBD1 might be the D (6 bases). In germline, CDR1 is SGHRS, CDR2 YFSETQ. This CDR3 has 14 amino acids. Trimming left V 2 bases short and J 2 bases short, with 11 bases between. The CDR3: CASSLGRGPYEQYF. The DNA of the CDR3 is TGCGCCAGCAGCTTAGGCAGGGGCCCCTACGAGCAGTACTTC.

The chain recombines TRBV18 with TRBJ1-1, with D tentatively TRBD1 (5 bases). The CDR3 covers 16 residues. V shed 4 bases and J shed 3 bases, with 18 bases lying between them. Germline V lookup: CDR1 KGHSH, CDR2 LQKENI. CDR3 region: CASSLTTNKQDTEAFF. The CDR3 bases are TGTGCCAGCTCACTAACAACCAATAAACAGGACACTGAAGCTTTCTTT.

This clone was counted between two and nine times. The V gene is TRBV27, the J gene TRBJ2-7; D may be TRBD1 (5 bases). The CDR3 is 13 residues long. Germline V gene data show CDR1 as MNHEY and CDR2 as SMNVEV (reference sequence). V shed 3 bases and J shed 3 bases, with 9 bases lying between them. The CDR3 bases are TGTGCCAGCAGTTTCAGACAGAGCTACGAGCAGTACTTC. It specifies CASSFRQSYEQYF.

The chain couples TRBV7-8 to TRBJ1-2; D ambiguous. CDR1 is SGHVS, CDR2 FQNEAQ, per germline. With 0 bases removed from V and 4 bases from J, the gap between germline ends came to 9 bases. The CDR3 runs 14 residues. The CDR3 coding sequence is TGTGCCAGCAGCTTAGCCGGGAGCGGCTATGGCTACACCTTC. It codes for CASSLAGSGYGYTF.

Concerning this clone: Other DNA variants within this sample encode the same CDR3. CDR3 sequence: CASSLQGGFNEKLFF. CDR3 nucleotides: TGTGCCAGCAGTTTACAGGGAGGTTTTAATGAAAAACTGTTTTTT. The rearrangement links TRBV27 to TRBJ1-4, with D possibly matching TRBD1 (5 bases). CDR1 and CDR2 from the germline V gene are MNHEY and SMNVEV (reference sequence). Trimming removed 2 bases from V and 4 bases from J, with 11 bases in between. The length of the CDR3 is 15 residues. The full variable domain, with the rest looked up from reference TRBV27 and TRBJ1-4, is EAQVTQNPRYLITVTGKKLTVTCSQNMNHEYMSWYRQDPGLGLRQIYYSMNVEVTDKGDVPEGYKVSRKEKRNFPLILESPSPNQTSLYFCASSLQGGFNEKLFFGSGTQLSVL.

DNA for the CDR3: TGTGCCAGCAGCTCCCAGGCGGGAGACTCCTACGAGCAGTACTTC. It translates to CASSSQAGDSYEQYF. This chain uses TRBV5-4 with TRBJ2-7; TRBD2 matches 7 bases. This CDR3 contains 15 residues. The V gene end was trimmed by 3 bases and the J gene end by 0 bases; junction bases not matched to a gene: 6. CDR1 and CDR2 (germline): SGHNT, YYREEE (reference sequence).

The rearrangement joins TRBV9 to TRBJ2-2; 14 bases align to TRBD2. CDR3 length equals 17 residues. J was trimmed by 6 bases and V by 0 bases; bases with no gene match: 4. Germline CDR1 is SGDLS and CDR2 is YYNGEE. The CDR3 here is CASSVVLGLAGAGELFF. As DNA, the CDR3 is TGTGCCAGCAGCGTAGTCCTGGGACTAGCGGGAGCCGGGGAGCTGTTTTTT.

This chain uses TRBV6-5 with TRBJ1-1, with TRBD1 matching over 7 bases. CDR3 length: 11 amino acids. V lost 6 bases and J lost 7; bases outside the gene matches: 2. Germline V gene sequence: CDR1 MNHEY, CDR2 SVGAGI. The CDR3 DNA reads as TGTGCCAGCAGACACAGGGGTGAAGCTTTCTTT. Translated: CASRHRGEAFF.

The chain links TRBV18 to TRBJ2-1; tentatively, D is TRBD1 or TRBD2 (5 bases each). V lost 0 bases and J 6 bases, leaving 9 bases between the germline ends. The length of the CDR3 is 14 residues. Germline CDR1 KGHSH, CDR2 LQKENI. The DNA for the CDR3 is TGTGCCAGCTCACCACCGGGACGCCGCAATGAGCAGTTCTTC. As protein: CASSPPGRRNEQFF.

The CDR3 loop is CASSDGNLQETQYF. CDR3 DNA: TGTGCCAGCAGCGACGGCAATCTCCAAGAGACCCAGTACTTC. The J gene is TRBJ2-5, the V gene TRBV9; no reliable D call. Trimming cost V 3 bases and J 1 base, with 10 bases left between them. The CDR3 has 14 amino acids. The germline CDR1 and CDR2 sequences are SGDLS and YYNGEE.

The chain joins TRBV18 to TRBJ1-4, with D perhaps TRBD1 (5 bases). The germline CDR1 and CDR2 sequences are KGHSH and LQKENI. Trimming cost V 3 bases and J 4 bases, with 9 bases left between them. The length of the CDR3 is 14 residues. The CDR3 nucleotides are TGTGCCAGCTCACCGGGGCCGGATAATGAAAAACTGTTTTTT. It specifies CASSPGPDNEKLFF.

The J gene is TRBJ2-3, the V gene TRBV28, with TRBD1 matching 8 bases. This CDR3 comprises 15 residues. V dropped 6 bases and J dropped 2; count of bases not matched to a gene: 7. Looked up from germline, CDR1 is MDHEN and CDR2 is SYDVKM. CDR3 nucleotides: TGTGCCAGCAGCCTTGGGACAGGAGCCACAGATACGCAGTATTTT. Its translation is CASSLGTGATDTQYF.

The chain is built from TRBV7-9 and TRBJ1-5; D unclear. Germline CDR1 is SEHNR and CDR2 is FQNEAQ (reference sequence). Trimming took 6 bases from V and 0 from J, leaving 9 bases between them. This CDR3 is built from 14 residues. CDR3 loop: CASSPPGSNQPQHF. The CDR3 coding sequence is TGTGCCAGCAGTCCCCCCGGTAGCAATCAGCCCCAGCATTTT.

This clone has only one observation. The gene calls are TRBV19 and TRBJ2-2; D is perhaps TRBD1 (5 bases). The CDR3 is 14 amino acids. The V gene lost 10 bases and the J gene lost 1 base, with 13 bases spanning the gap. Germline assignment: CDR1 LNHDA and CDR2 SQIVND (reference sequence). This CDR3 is CATPQALNTGELFF. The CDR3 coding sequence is TGTGCCACCCCACAGGCGTTGAACACCGGGGAGCTGTTTTTT. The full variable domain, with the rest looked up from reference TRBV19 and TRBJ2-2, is DGGITQSPKYLFRKEGQNVTLSCEQNLNHDAMYWYRQDPGQGLRLIYYSQIVNDFQKGDIAEGYSVSREKKESFPLTVTSAQKNPTAFYLCATPQALNTGELFFGEGSRLTVL.